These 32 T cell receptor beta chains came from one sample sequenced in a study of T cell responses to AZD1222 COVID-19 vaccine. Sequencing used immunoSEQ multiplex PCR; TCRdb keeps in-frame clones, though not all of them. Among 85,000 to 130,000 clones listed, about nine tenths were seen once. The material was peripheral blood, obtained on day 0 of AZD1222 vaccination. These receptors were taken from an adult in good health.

CDR3 nucleotides: TGTGCCAGCAGCCCGAGCGGGGGGACCTACAATGAGCAGTTCTTC. Translated: CASSPSGGTYNEQFF. The V call is TRBV7-6, the J call TRBJ2-1, with 9 nucleotides matching TRBD2. V lost 5 bases and J lost 2; bases outside the gene matches: 4. CDR3 size: 15 residues. Per the germline V gene, CDR1 is SGHVS and CDR2 is FNYEAQ.

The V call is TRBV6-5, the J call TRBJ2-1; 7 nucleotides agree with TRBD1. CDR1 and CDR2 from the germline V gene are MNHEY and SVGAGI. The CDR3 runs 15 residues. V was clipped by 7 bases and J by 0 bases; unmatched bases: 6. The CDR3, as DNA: TGTGCCAGCACCCGGACAGGAAGCTCCTACAATGAGCAGTTCTTC. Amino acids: CASTRTGSSYNEQFF.

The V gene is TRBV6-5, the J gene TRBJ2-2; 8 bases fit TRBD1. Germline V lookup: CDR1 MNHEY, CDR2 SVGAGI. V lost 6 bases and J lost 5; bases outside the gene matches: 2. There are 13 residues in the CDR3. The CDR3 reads CASRGQATGELFF. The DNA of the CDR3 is TGTGCCAGCAGGGGACAGGCTACCGGGGAGCTGTTTTTT.

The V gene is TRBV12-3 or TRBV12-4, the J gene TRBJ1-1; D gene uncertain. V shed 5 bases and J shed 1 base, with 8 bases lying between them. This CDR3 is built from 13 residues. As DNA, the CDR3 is TGTGCCAGCAGTCTAGGACGGAACACTGAAGCTTTCTTT. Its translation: CASSLGRNTEAFF.

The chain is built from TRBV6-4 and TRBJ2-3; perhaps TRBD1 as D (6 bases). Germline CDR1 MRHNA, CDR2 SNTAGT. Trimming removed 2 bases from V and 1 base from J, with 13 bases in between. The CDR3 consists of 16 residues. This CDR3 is CASSDGTSDGTDTQYF. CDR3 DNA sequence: TGTGCCAGCAGTGACGGGACAAGTGACGGCACAGATACGCAGTATTTT.

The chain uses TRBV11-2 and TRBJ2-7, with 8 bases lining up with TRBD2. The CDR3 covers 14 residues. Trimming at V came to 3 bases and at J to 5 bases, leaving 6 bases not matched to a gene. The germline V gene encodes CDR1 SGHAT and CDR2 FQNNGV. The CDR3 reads CASSFGGVINEQYF. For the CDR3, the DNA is TGTGCCAGCAGCTTCGGGGGGGTTATCAACGAGCAGTACTTC.

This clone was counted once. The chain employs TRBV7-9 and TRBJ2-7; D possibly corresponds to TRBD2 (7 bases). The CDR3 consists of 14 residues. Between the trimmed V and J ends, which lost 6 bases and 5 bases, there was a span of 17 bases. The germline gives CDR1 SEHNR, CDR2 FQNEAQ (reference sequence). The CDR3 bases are TGTGCCAGCAGGCTTGGGGGGGCTCTGGACGAGCAGTACTTC. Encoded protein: CASRLGGALDEQYF.

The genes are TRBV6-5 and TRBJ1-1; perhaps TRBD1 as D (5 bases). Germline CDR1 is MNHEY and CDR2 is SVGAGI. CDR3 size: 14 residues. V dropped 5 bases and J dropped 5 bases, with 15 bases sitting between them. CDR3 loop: CASSLLDKGTEAFF. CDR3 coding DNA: TGTGCCAGCAGTCTTTTGGACAAGGGGACTGAAGCTTTCTTT.

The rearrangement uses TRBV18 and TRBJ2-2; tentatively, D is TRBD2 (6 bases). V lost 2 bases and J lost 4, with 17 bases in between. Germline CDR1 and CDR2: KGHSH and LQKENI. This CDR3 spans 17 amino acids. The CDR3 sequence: CASSPKPGTSITGELFF. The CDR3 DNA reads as TGTGCCAGCTCACCAAAACCCGGGACTTCAATCACCGGGGAGCTGTTTTTT.

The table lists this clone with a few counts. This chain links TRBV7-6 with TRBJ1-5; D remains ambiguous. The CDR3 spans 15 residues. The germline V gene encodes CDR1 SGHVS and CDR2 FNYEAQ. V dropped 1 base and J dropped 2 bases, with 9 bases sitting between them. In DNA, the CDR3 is TGTGCCAGCAGCTTAGGTGGGCAGGGCAATCAGCCCCAGCATTTT. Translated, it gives CASSLGGQGNQPQHF.

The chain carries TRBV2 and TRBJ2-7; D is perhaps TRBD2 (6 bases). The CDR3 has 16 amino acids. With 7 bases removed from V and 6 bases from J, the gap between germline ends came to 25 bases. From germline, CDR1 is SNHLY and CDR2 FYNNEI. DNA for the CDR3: TGTGCCAGCACCCAAGAAACACAAAACGGGGGTGTCGAGCAGTACTTC. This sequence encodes CASTQETQNGGVEQYF.

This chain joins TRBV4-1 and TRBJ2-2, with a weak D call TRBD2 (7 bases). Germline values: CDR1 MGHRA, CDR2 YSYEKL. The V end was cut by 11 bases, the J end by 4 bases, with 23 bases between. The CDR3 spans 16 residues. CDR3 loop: CAPRREGGRITGELFF. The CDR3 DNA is TGCGCCCCCCGCCGAGAGGGGGGGCGAATCACCGGGGAGCTGTTTTTT.

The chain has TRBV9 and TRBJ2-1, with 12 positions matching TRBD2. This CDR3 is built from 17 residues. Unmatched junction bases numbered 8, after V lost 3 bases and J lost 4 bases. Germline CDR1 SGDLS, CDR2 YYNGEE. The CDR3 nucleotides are TGTGCCAGCAGCGCCCGGACTAGCGGGGTACTATACAATGAGCAGTTCTTC. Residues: CASSARTSGVLYNEQFF.

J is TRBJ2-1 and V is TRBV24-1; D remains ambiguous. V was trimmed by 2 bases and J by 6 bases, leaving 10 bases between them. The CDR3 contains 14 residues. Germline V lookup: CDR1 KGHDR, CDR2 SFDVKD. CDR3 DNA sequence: TGTGCCACCAGTGATTCATCCCGCCGCAATGAGCAGTTCTTC. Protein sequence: CATSDSSRRNEQFF.

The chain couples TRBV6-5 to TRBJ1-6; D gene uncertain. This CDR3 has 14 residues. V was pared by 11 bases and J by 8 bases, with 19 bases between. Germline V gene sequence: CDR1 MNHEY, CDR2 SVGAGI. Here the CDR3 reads CAFQGPSTDSPLHF. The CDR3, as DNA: TGTGCCTTCCAAGGGCCTTCCACGGATTCACCCCTCCACTTT.

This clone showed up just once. DNA of the CDR3: TGTGCCAGCAGCGACAGGGATCAAGAGACCCAGTACTTC. Its protein product is CASSDRDQETQYF. The gene calls are TRBV7-9 and TRBJ2-5; TRBD1 agrees at 7 bases. J was trimmed by 2 bases and V by 5 bases; bases with no gene match: 2. There are 13 residues in the CDR3. From germline, CDR1 is SEHNR and CDR2 FQNEAQ (reference sequence).

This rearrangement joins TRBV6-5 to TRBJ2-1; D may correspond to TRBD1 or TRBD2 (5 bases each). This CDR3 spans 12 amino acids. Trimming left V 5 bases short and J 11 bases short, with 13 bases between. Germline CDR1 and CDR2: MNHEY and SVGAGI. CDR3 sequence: CASSPRDQQQFF. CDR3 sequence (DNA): TGTGCCAGCAGTCCCCGGGACCAACAGCAGTTCTTC.

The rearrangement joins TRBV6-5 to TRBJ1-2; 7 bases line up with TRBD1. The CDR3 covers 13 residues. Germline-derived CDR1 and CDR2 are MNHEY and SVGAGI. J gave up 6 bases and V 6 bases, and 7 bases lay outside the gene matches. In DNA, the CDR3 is TGTGCCAGCAGCCAGACAGGGAGGAATGGCTACACCTTC. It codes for CASSQTGRNGYTF.

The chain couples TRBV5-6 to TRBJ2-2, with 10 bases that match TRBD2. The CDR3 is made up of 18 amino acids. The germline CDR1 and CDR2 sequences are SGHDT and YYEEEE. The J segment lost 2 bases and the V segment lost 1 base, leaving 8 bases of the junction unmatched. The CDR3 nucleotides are TGTGCCAGCAGCTTGACCAAACTAGCGGGGATCAACACCGGGGAGCTGTTTTTT. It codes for CASSLTKLAGINTGELFF.

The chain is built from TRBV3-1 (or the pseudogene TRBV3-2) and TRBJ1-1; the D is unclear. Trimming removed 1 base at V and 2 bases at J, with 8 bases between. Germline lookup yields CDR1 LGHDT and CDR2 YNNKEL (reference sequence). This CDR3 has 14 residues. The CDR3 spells CASSQVDGNTEAFF. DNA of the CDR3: TGTGCCAGCAGCCAAGTCGACGGAAACACTGAAGCTTTCTTT.

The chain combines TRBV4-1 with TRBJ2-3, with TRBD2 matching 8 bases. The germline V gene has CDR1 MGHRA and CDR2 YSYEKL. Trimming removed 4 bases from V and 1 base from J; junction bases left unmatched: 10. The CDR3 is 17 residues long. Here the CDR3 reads CASSPLPLRGGTDTQYF. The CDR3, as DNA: TGCGCCAGCAGCCCTCTTCCCCTGCGGGGGGGCACAGATACGCAGTATTTT.

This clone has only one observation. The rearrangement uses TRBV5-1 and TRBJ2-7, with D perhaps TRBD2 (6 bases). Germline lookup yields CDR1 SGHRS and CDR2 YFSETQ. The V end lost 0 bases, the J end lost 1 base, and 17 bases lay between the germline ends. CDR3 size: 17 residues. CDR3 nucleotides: TGCGCCAGCAGCTTGGGACTAGTGGGGGGTGCATCCTACGAGCAGTACTTC. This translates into CASSLGLVGGASYEQYF. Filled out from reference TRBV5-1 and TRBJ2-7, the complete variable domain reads KAGVTQTPRYLIKTRGQQVTLSCSPISGHRSVSWYQQTPGQGLQFLFEYFSETQRNKGNFPGRFSGRQFSNSRSEMNVSTLELGDSALYLCASSLGLVGGASYEQYFGPGTRLTVT.

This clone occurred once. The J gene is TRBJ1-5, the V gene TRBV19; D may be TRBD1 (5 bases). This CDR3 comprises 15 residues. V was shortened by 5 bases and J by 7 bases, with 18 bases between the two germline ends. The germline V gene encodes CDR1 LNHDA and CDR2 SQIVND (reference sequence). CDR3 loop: CASSSGDGALQPQHF. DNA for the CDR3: TGTGCCAGTAGTTCCGGGGACGGGGCTCTGCAGCCCCAGCATTTT.

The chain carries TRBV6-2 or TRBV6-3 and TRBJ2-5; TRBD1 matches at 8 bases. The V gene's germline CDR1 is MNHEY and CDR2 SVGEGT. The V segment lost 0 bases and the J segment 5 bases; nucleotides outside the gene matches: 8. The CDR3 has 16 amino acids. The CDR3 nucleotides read TGTGCCAGCAGTTACTCGCGGGGACAGGCACGGGAGACCCAGTACTTC. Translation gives CASSYSRGQARETQYF.

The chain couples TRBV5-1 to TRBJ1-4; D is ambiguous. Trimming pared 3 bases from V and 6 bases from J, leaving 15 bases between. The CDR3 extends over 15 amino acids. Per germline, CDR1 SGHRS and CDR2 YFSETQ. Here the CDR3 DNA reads TGCGCCAGCAGCTGGATGATAGGTGGGGATGAAAAACTGTTTTTT. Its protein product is CASSWMIGGDEKLFF. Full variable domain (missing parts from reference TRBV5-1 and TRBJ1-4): KAGVTQTPRYLIKTRGQQVTLSCSPISGHRSVSWYQQTPGQGLQFLFEYFSETQRNKGNFPGRFSGRQFSNSRSEMNVSTLELGDSALYLCASSWMIGGDEKLFFGSGTQLSVL.

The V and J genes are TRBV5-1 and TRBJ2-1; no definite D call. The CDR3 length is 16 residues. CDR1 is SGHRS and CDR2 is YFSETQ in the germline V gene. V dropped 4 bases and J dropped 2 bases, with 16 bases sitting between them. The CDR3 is CASSLGISQPYNEQFF. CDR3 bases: TGCGCCAGCAGCCTGGGGATTTCACAACCCTACAATGAGCAGTTCTTC.

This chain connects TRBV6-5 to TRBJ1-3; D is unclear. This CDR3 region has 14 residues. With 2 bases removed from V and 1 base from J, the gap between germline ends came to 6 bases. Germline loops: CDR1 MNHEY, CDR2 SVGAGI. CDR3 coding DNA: TGTGCCAGCAGTTACGAGGGATCTGGAAACACCATATATTTT. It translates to CASSYEGSGNTIYF.

The CDR3 nucleotides are TGTGCCAGCAGCCAAGGGGCGGGGACGGCCACCTTC. Its translation: CASSQGAGTATF. V is TRBV14 and J is TRBJ1-2; possible D gene TRBD1, 5 bases. The CDR3 is made up of 12 amino acids. The germline gives CDR1 SGHDN, CDR2 FVKESK. Between the trimmed V and J ends, which lost 1 base and 13 bases, there was a span of 13 bases.

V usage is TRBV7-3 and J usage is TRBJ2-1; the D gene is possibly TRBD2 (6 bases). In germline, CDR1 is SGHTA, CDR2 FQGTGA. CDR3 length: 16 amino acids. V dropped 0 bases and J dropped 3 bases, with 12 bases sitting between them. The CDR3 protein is CASSLTVGGLYNEQFF. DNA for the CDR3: TGTGCCAGCAGCTTAACAGTGGGGGGTCTCTACAATGAGCAGTTCTTC.

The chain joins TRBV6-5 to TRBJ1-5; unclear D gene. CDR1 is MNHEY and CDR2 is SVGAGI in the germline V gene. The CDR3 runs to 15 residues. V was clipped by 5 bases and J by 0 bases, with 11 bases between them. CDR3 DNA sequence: TGTGCCAGCAGTCGTGGACGGACTAGCAATCAGCCCCAGCATTTT. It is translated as CASSRGRTSNQPQHF.

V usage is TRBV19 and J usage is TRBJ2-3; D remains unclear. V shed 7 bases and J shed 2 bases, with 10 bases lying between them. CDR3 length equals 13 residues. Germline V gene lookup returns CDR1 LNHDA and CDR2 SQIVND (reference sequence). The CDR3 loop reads CASNLRPTDTQYF. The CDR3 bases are TGTGCCAGTAACCTCAGACCCACAGATACGCAGTATTTT.

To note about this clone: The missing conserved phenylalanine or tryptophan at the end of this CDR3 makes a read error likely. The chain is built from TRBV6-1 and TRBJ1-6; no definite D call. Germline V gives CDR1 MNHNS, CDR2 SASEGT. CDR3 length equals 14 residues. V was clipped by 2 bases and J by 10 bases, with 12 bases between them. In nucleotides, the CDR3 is TGTGCCAGCAGTGAAACGCAGGTGGGATCACCCCTCCACCTT. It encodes CASSETQVGSPLHL.